The 30 T cell receptor beta chains in this list originate from one sample, sequenced in a study of cytomegalovirus exposure and HLA in healthy donors. PCR was performed using 60 Vbeta and 13 Jbeta primers. Assay: immunoSEQ multiplex PCR; the TCRdb copy retains only in-frame clones and omits some. The sample yields 65,000 to 70,000 clones, roughly 79% seen once. Sequenced material: PBMCs. The receptors come from a man aged 50-60 years in good health and CMV-seronegative.

V usage is TRBV28 and J usage is TRBJ1-5, with D hard to call. Trimming took off 1 base at V and 7 bases at J, with 20 bases between the two ends. The CDR3 spans 17 residues. CDR1 is MDHEN, CDR2 SYDVKM, per germline. The CDR3 protein is CASSLFQERRIGQPQHF. The CDR3 DNA reads TGTGCCAGCAGTTTATTTCAGGAGAGGAGGATTGGGCAGCCCCAGCATTTT. The full variable domain, with the rest looked up from reference TRBV28 and TRBJ1-5, is DVKVTQSSRYLVKRTGEKVFLECVQDMDHENMFWYRQDPGLGLRLIYFSYDVKMKEKGDIPEGYSVSREKKERFSLILESASTNQTSMYLCASSLFQERRIGQPQHFGDGTRLSIL.

The rearrangement links TRBV7-9 to TRBJ1-3; a possible D gene is TRBD1 (6 bases). This CDR3 has 15 amino acids. Trimming stripped 4 bases from V and 2 bases from J, with 12 bases between. Germline V gene data show CDR1 as SEHNR and CDR2 as FQNEAQ (reference sequence). This CDR3 reads CASSSDSPTGNTIYF. DNA of the CDR3: TGTGCCAGCAGCTCGGACAGCCCGACTGGAAACACCATATATTTT.

This chain uses TRBV10-2 with TRBJ1-1, with D perhaps matching TRBD1 (6 bases). The V gene lost 7 bases and the J gene lost 3 bases, with 12 bases spanning the gap. This CDR3 is built from 13 residues. Germline V gene sequence: CDR1 WSHSY, CDR2 SAAADI. The CDR3 loop is CASKQGWYTEAFF. Here the CDR3 DNA reads TGCGCCAGCAAACAGGGTTGGTACACTGAAGCTTTCTTT.

The DNA of the CDR3 is TGCAGCGTTGAACTCATGGTGCGAGCGGGAGTGGCAGATACGCAGTATTTT. Translating gives CSVELMVRAGVADTQYF. This sequence joins TRBV29-1 and TRBJ2-3, with TRBD2 identical over 8 bases. V lost 2 bases and J lost 4; bases outside the gene matches: 14. Germline V gene lookup returns CDR1 SQVTM and CDR2 ANQGSEA. The length of the CDR3 is 17 residues.

J is TRBJ2-7 and V is TRBV28, with TRBD1 matching over 9 bases. Trimming removed 7 bases from V and 3 bases from J; junction bases left unmatched: 7. The CDR3 runs to 14 residues. CDR1 and CDR2 from the germline V gene are MDHEN and SYDVKM. CDR3: CASTSGTGLYEQYF. The CDR3 DNA follows: TGTGCCAGCACGTCTGGGACAGGGCTCTACGAGCAGTACTTC.

In its sample, this clone was seen once. V and J are TRBV21-1 and TRBJ2-7; the tabulated D call, TRBD1, remains unverified against the DNA. TRBV21-1 has pseudogene status. This CDR3 comprises 13 residues. Here the CDR3 DNA reads TGTGCCAGCAATTTGGACACCGCCTACGAGCAGTACTTC. This encodes CASNLDTAYEQYF.

The CDR3 bases are TGTGCCAGCAGCTTGGAGGGACTAGCGGGGAGCCCAATTCCAGATACGCAGTATTTT. The encoded protein is CASSLEGLAGSPIPDTQYF. The chain has TRBV5-4 and TRBJ2-3; 13 bases match TRBD2. Germline V lookup: CDR1 SGHNT, CDR2 YYREEE (reference sequence). V lost 0 bases and J lost 4; bases outside the gene matches: 11. This CDR3 spans 19 amino acids.

This chain connects TRBV18 to TRBJ1-5; D is unclear. V dropped 5 bases and J dropped 7 bases, with 12 bases sitting between them. CDR3 size: 13 residues. Germline V gene sequence: CDR1 KGHSH, CDR2 LQKENI. CDR3 protein: CASSGGGNQPQHF. CDR3 coding DNA: TGTGCCAGCTCAGGAGGCGGGAACCAGCCCCAGCATTTT.

The V and J genes are TRBV28 and TRBJ2-1; D perhaps matches TRBD2 (6 bases). V lost 5 bases, J lost 9 bases, and 14 bases lay in between. The CDR3 runs to 13 residues. Looked up from germline, CDR1 is MDHEN and CDR2 is SYDVKM. This chain's CDR3 is CASSAPGVGEQFF. CDR3 sequence (DNA): TGTGCCAGCAGTGCCCCGGGAGTGGGTGAGCAGTTCTTC.

This sequence joins TRBV28 and TRBJ2-1, with TRBD2 matching over 8 bases. The germline gives CDR1 MDHEN, CDR2 SYDVKM. This CDR3 contains 20 residues. J was trimmed by 1 base and V by 4 bases; bases with no gene match: 18. For the CDR3, the DNA is TGTGCCAGCAGTTCCTACCTCGGGGTAGCGGGACAAGCTTCCTACAATGAGCAGTTCTTC. It codes for CASSSYLGVAGQASYNEQFF.

The rearrangement joins TRBV28 to TRBJ2-1; no clear D. Trimming shortened V by 3 bases and J by 7 bases, and 10 bases separated the two germline ends. The CDR3 is made up of 13 amino acids. CDR1 and CDR2 from the germline V gene are MDHEN and SYDVKM. The CDR3: CASSFGFGNEQFF. In nucleotides, the CDR3 is TGTGCCAGCAGTTTCGGGTTCGGGAATGAGCAGTTCTTC. The variable domain in full, completed from reference TRBV28 and TRBJ2-1, reads DVKVTQSSRYLVKRTGEKVFLECVQDMDHENMFWYRQDPGLGLRLIYFSYDVKMKEKGDIPEGYSVSREKKERFSLILESASTNQTSMYLCASSFGFGNEQFFGPGTRLTVL.

The V call is TRBV28, the J call TRBJ2-7; D unclear. Between the trimmed V and J ends, which lost 4 bases and 3 bases, there was a span of 10 bases. The CDR3 length is 13 residues. The germline V gene has CDR1 MDHEN and CDR2 SYDVKM. The chain's CDR3 is CASSSLTGYEQYF. CDR3 DNA sequence: TGTGCCAGCAGTTCTCTTACTGGCTACGAGCAGTACTTC.

The chain recombines TRBV4-1 with TRBJ2-1, with 14 bases identical to TRBD2. The CDR3 is 15 amino acids. Unmatched junction bases numbered 3, after V lost 4 bases and J lost 7 bases. Germline loops: CDR1 MGHRA, CDR2 YSYEKL. The CDR3 protein is CASSPGTSGRNEQFF. CDR3 DNA sequence: TGCGCCAGCAGCCCCGGGACTAGCGGGAGAAATGAGCAGTTCTTC.

The chain uses TRBV5-5 and TRBJ1-6; D might be TRBD1 (5 bases). Trimming stripped 3 bases from V and 7 bases from J, with 14 bases between. Germline-derived CDR1 and CDR2 are SGHKS and YYEKEE (reference sequence). The CDR3 spans 15 residues. The CDR3 DNA is TGTGCCAGCAGCTCGGGAGACAGTCCCAATTCACCCCTCCACTTT. This codes for CASSSGDSPNSPLHF.

This clone was counted only a few times. This chain uses TRBV4-1 with TRBJ1-2, with D hard to call. Germline CDR1 MGHRA, CDR2 YSYEKL. The CDR3 sequence is 14 residues long. The V end was cut by 0 bases, the J end by 4 bases, with 9 bases between. DNA of the CDR3: TGCGCCAGCAGCCAAGATCAGAATACCTATGGCTACACCTTC. It yields the protein CASSQDQNTYGYTF.

The sample holds a few counts of this clone. The chain employs TRBV15 and TRBJ1-1, with 7 bases fitting TRBD1. Trimming cost V 5 bases and J 2 bases; bases outside gene matches: 8. This CDR3 is 15 amino acids long. Germline V lookup: CDR1 LNHNV, CDR2 YYDKDF (reference sequence). Here the CDR3 DNA reads TGTGCCACCAGCGTAAGACAGGGATCCAACACTGAAGCTTTCTTT. Translated: CATSVRQGSNTEAFF.

The chain joins TRBV6-6 to TRBJ1-6; 8 bases match TRBD1. This CDR3 comprises 16 residues. The germline CDR1 and CDR2 sequences are MNHNY and SVGAGI (reference sequence). V lost 4 bases, J lost 6 bases, and 8 bases stayed unmatched. In DNA, the CDR3 is TGTGCCAGCAGTTCCTCGTGGGGGACAGGTAATTCACCCCTCCACTTT. The encoded protein is CASSSSWGTGNSPLHF.

This chain joins TRBV6-4 and TRBJ1-3; a possible D gene is TRBD1 (5 bases). The V and J ends lost 0 bases and 4 bases respectively, with 7 bases between them. There are 14 residues in the CDR3. The germline CDR1 and CDR2 sequences are MRHNA and SNTAGT. The CDR3 reads CASSDSSGGNTIYF. The DNA of the CDR3 is TGTGCCAGCAGTGACTCTTCAGGGGGAAACACCATATATTTT.

The chain has TRBV6-5 and TRBJ1-2, with TRBD1 matching over 8 bases. Germline CDR1 and CDR2: MNHEY and SVGAGI. The trim removed 6 bases at V and 5 bases at J, leaving 8 bases unmatched. The CDR3 sequence is 14 residues long. CDR3 sequence: CASRRHRGRYGYTF. Written as DNA, the CDR3 is TGTGCCAGCAGAAGACACAGGGGGAGATATGGCTACACCTTC.

The rearrangement joins TRBV5-1 to TRBJ2-1; TRBD2 matches 15 bases. Germline V gives CDR1 SGHRS, CDR2 YFSETQ. After removal of 4 bases from V and 0 bases from J, the junction contained 5 bases not matched to a gene. The CDR3 loop spans 18 amino acids. The CDR3 loop reads CASSIGTSGGSSYNEQFF. The DNA of the CDR3 is TGCGCCAGCAGCATTGGGACTAGCGGGGGGAGCTCCTACAATGAGCAGTTCTTC.

The gene calls are TRBV2 and TRBJ1-5, with D perhaps TRBD1 (6 bases). Germline values: CDR1 SNHLY, CDR2 FYNNEI. The length of the CDR3 is 13 residues. Between the trimmed V and J ends, which lost 7 bases and 6 bases, there was a span of 13 bases. This CDR3 reads CASTRGEGQPQHF. CDR3 coding DNA: TGTGCCAGCACGAGGGGGGAGGGTCAGCCCCAGCATTTT.

This clone was counted only a few times. The V call is TRBV29-1, the J call TRBJ2-5; 8 bases align to TRBD2. V dropped 5 bases and J dropped 2; count of bases not matched to a gene: 4. Germline V gene lookup returns CDR1 SQVTM and CDR2 ANQGSEA. This CDR3 is built from 13 residues. CDR3 nucleotide sequence: TGCAGCGTTTCGGGAGGGGCGCAAGAGACCCAGTACTTC. Residues: CSVSGGAQETQYF.

The chain recombines TRBV5-8 with TRBJ1-1; D remains unclear. The CDR3 length is 11 residues. V was trimmed by 1 base and J by 8 bases, leaving 6 bases between them. CDR1 is SGHTS, CDR2 YDEGEE, per germline. The chain's CDR3 is CASSLFGEAFF. Here the CDR3 DNA reads TGTGCCAGCAGCTTGTTCGGGGAAGCTTTCTTT.

This chain connects TRBV19 to TRBJ2-1; D possibly corresponds to TRBD2 (5 bases). The V gene's germline CDR1 is LNHDA and CDR2 SQIVND (reference sequence). The CDR3 is 12 residues long. V lost 6 bases and J 7 bases, leaving 10 bases between the germline ends. The CDR3 DNA follows: TGTGCCAGTAGGACTACTTGGAATGAGCAGTTCTTC. It translates to CASRTTWNEQFF.

The gene calls are TRBV10-1 and TRBJ2-4; D is perhaps TRBD1 (6 bases). The CDR3 runs 15 residues. Germline-derived CDR1 and CDR2 are WNHNN and SYGVQD (reference sequence). The V and J ends lost 4 bases and 1 base respectively, with 11 bases between them. The CDR3 nucleotides are TGCGCCAGCAGTGGCACAGGGATTGCCAAAAACATTCAGTACTTC. Translating gives CASSGTGIAKNIQYF.

The V call is TRBV6-1, the J call TRBJ2-7, with TRBD2 matching over 7 bases. The ends lost 5 bases at V and 0 bases at J; junction bases unmatched: 4. Germline V gene sequence: CDR1 MNHNS, CDR2 SASEGT. The CDR3 is 14 residues long. The CDR3 is CASSLSGNSYEQYF. Written as DNA, the CDR3 is TGTGCCAGCAGTTTGAGCGGGAACTCCTACGAGCAGTACTTC.

The chain recombines TRBV14 with TRBJ1-2, with a weak D call TRBD1 (5 bases). Per germline, CDR1 SGHDN and CDR2 FVKESK. The CDR3 totals 13 residues. The germline V and J ends were trimmed by 9 bases and 4 bases, with 15 bases remaining between them. CDR3 DNA: TGTGCCAGTTCACAAGGGGTGGCCTATGGCTACACCTTC. Translation gives CASSQGVAYGYTF.

The V and J genes are TRBV9 and TRBJ2-3; 7 bases are shared with TRBD2. The CDR3 is made up of 16 amino acids. Trimming removed 0 bases from V and 2 bases from J; junction bases left unmatched: 6. The germline gives CDR1 SGDLS, CDR2 YYNGEE. Written as DNA, the CDR3 is TGTGCCAGCAGCGTAGAAGCGGGAATTTTCACAGATACGCAGTATTTT. Translation gives CASSVEAGIFTDTQYF.

In its sample, this clone was seen once. This rearrangement joins TRBV19 to TRBJ2-1; 8 bases fit TRBD2. The germline gives CDR1 LNHDA, CDR2 SQIVND (reference sequence). The CDR3 loop spans 13 amino acids. The V gene end was trimmed by 4 bases and the J gene end by 8 bases; junction bases not matched to a gene: 4. The CDR3, as DNA: TGTGCCAGTAGTACGACTAGCGTGCATGAGCAGTTCTTC. Translation: CASSTTSVHEQFF. Full variable domain (missing parts from reference TRBV19 and TRBJ2-1): DGGITQSPKYLFRKEGQNVTLSCEQNLNHDAMYWYRQDPGQGLRLIYYSQIVNDFQKGDIAEGYSVSREKKESFPLTVTSAQKNPTAFYLCASSTTSVHEQFFGPGTRLTVL.

V and J are TRBV30 and TRBJ1-6; TRBD1 matches 8 bases. Germline values: CDR1 GTSNPN, CDR2 SVGIG (reference sequence). This CDR3 region has 14 residues. V dropped 2 bases and J dropped 9; count of bases not matched to a gene: 6. CDR3 coding DNA: TGTGCCTGGAGTCGAGGACAGGGTCGTTCACCCCTCCACTTT. It yields the protein CAWSRGQGRSPLHF.